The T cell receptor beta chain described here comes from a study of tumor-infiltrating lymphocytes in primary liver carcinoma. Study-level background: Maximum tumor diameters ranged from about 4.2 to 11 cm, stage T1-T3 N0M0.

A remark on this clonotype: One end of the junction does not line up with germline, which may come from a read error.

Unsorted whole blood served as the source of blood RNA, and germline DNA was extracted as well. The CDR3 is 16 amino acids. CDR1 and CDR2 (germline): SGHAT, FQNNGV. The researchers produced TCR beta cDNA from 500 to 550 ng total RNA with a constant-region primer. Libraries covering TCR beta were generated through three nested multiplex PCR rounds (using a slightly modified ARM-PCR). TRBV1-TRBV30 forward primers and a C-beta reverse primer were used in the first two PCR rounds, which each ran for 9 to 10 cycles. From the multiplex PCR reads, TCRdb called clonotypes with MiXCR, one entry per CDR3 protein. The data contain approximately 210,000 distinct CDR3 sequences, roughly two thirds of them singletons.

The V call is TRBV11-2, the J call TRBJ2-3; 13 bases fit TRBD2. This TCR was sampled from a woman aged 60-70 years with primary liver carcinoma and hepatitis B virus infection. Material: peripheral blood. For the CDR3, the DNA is TGTGCCAGCAGTCCGGGACTAGCGGGATTCACAGTTACGCAGTATTTT. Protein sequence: CASSPGLAGFTVTQYF.